The 31 T cell receptor beta chains below all came from one sample that was sequenced in a study of cytomegalovirus exposure and HLA in healthy donors. The PCR contained 60 Vbeta and 13 Jbeta primers. Measured with immunoSEQ multiplex PCR; TCRdb has only the in-frame clones, and not every one. The table has 150,000 to 200,000 clones, about 78% seen once. The specimen sequenced was PBMCs. These receptors were taken from a woman in her 50s in good health and CMV-seropositive.

The chain employs TRBV19 and TRBJ1-5, with 10 bases fitting TRBD1. This CDR3 has 14 residues. Per germline, CDR1 LNHDA and CDR2 SQIVND (reference sequence). V lost 4 bases, J lost 7 bases, and 4 bases stayed unmatched. The CDR3 DNA sequence: TGTGCCAGTAGTACCGGGACAGGGGAACAGCCCCAGCATTTT. Protein: CASSTGTGEQPQHF.

The V and J genes are TRBV7-9 and TRBJ1-2, with D possibly matching TRBD1 (6 bases). Trimming shortened V by 5 bases and J by 4 bases, and 11 bases separated the two germline ends. The CDR3 loop spans 13 amino acids. Germline CDR1 is SEHNR and CDR2 is FQNEAQ (reference sequence). Here the CDR3 DNA reads TGTGCCAGCAGCATACAGGGAAGCTATGGCTACACCTTC. Residues: CASSIQGSYGYTF.

This clone was picked up one time. The V gene is TRBV4-2, the J gene TRBJ2-1, with D possibly matching TRBD1 (6 bases). V gave up 0 bases and J gave up 3 bases, with 12 bases separating them. CDR3 length: 16 amino acids. CDR1 LGHNA and CDR2 YNFKEQ come from the germline V gene. The CDR3: CASSQDGEGDYNEQFF. As DNA, the CDR3 is TGTGCCAGCAGCCAAGATGGCGAGGGGGACTACAATGAGCAGTTCTTC.

This sequence joins TRBV15 and TRBJ2-5, with 8 bases lining up with TRBD1. CDR3 size: 16 residues. Germline CDR1 is LNHNV and CDR2 is YYDKDF (reference sequence). The V and J ends lost 0 bases and 5 bases, in that order; junction bases with no gene match: 8. CDR3 nucleotides: TGTGCCACCAGCAGAGATGGCAGGGGGCAAGGGGAGACCCAGTACTTC. Residues: CATSRDGRGQGETQYF.

The chain recombines TRBV5-6 with TRBJ2-3; maybe TRBD1 (5 bases). Trimming pared 1 base from V and 0 bases from J, leaving 9 bases between. CDR3 length: 15 amino acids. Germline CDR1 reads SGHDT; CDR2 reads YYEEEE. The CDR3 nucleotides are TGTGCCAGCAGCTTGAGGGCAGGGAGCACAGATACGCAGTATTTT. This codes for CASSLRAGSTDTQYF.

The rearrangement uses TRBV7-2 and TRBJ1-2; 9 bases are a match to TRBD1. Per the germline V gene, CDR1 is SGHTA and CDR2 is FQGNSA. This CDR3 is built from 15 residues. V trimming: 2 bases; J trimming: 2 bases; junction bases outside the gene matches: 3. The chain's CDR3 is CASSLTGTGNYGYTF. The CDR3 DNA reads as TGTGCCAGCAGCTTAACCGGGACAGGGAACTATGGCTACACCTTC.

J is TRBJ1-6 and V is TRBV6-1; D is unresolved. The CDR3 contains 13 residues. Germline V gene sequence: CDR1 MNHNS, CDR2 SASEGT. The V end lost 2 bases, the J end lost 7 bases, and 6 bases lay between the germline ends. The DNA for the CDR3 is TGTGCCAGCAGTGAACACGGGAATTCACCCCTCCACTTT. Encoded protein: CASSEHGNSPLHF.

The rearrangement uses TRBV5-1 and TRBJ2-1; TRBD1 matches 9 bases. The CDR3 length is 17 residues. J gave up 2 bases and V 4 bases, and 10 bases lay outside the gene matches. The germline V gene encodes CDR1 SGHRS and CDR2 YFSETQ. In DNA, the CDR3 is TGCGCCAGCAGCGTCCATTCCGGGACAGGGCCCTACAATGAGCAGTTCTTC. It yields the protein CASSVHSGTGPYNEQFF.

This clone was found once. V usage is TRBV6-5 and J usage is TRBJ2-5; 10 nucleotides line up with TRBD1. The V segment lost 0 bases and the J segment 10 bases; nucleotides outside the gene matches: 5. The germline V gene has CDR1 MNHEY and CDR2 SVGAGI. CDR3 length: 14 residues. DNA for the CDR3: TGTGCCAGCAGTTACTCCCCAGGGACAGGGGACCAGTACTTC. It translates to CASSYSPGTGDQYF.

The chain recombines TRBV19 with TRBJ1-3; 10 bases map to TRBD1. J lost 4 bases, V lost 8 bases, and 8 bases had no gene match. This CDR3 has 15 amino acids. From germline, CDR1 is LNHDA and CDR2 SQIVND (reference sequence). The CDR3 DNA is TGTGCCAGTCTAACCGGGACAGGGGTAGGAAACACCATATATTTT. Protein: CASLTGTGVGNTIYF.

The chain recombines TRBV4-1 with TRBJ1-1, with 7 bases lining up with TRBD1. Germline V lookup: CDR1 MGHRA, CDR2 YSYEKL. The CDR3 is 14 residues long. V was clipped by 4 bases and J by 5 bases; unmatched bases: 7. The CDR3 sequence: CASSLVTGRTEAFF. The CDR3 nucleotides read TGCGCCAGCAGCCTGGTGACAGGGCGGACTGAAGCTTTCTTT.

The chain employs TRBV9 and TRBJ2-3; D is possibly TRBD2 (6 bases). The CDR3 loop spans 16 amino acids. Germline V gene data show CDR1 as SGDLS and CDR2 as YYNGEE. V was cut by 3 bases and J by 1 base, with 15 bases left in between. The CDR3 protein is CASSGQGGAGTDTQYF. In DNA form, the CDR3 reads TGTGCCAGCAGCGGGCAAGGCGGGGCTGGCACAGATACGCAGTATTTT.

The rearrangement links TRBV7-2 to TRBJ2-7; 7 bases align to TRBD2. The trim removed 3 bases at V and 4 bases at J, leaving 21 bases unmatched. CDR1 and CDR2 from the germline V gene are SGHTA and FQGNSA. This CDR3 contains 19 residues. This CDR3 is CASSFRASGYRRGLYEQYF. The CDR3 DNA is TGTGCCAGCAGCTTTCGGGCTAGCGGCTACAGACGGGGTTTGTACGAGCAGTACTTC. Complete variable domain (other parts from reference TRBV7-2 and TRBJ2-7): GAGVSQSPSNKVTEKGKDVELRCDPISGHTALYWYRQSLGQGLEFLIYFQGNSAPDKSGLPSDRFSAERTGGSVSTLTIQRTQQEDSAVYLCASSFRASGYRRGLYEQYFGPGTRLTVT.

The rearrangement links TRBV2 to TRBJ1-3; the D is unclear. The length of the CDR3 is 15 residues. V lost 3 bases, J lost 0 bases, and 9 bases lay in between. Germline loops: CDR1 SNHLY, CDR2 FYNNEI. CDR3: CASSDTAFSGNTIYF. The CDR3 DNA follows: TGTGCCAGCAGTGACACAGCTTTCTCTGGAAACACCATATATTTT. Variable domain in full (rest from reference TRBV2 and TRBJ1-3): EPEVTQTPSHQVTQMGQEVILRCVPISNHLYFYWYRQILGQKVEFLVSFYNNEISEKSEIFDDQFSVERPDGSNFTLKIRSTKLEDSAMYFCASSDTAFSGNTIYFGEGSWLTVV.

The chain joins TRBV2 to TRBJ1-4, with TRBD1 matching 10 bases. This CDR3 spans 15 amino acids. Germline CDR1 reads SNHLY; CDR2 reads FYNNEI. V shed 4 bases, J shed 8 bases, and the junction held 7 bases outside the gene matches. CDR3 in amino acids: CASSASGQGGEKLFF. CDR3 nucleotide sequence: TGTGCCAGCAGTGCCTCCGGACAGGGGGGCGAAAAACTGTTTTTT.

V usage is TRBV10-3 and J usage is TRBJ1-3; tentative D call: TRBD1 (6 bases). The CDR3 contains 15 residues. Between the trimmed V and J ends, which lost 4 bases and 4 bases, there was a span of 14 bases. Germline loops: CDR1 ENHRY, CDR2 SYGVKD. The CDR3 coding sequence is TGTGCCATCAGTGGGGGGGGCACGATGGGAAACACCATATATTTT. Protein product: CAISGGGTMGNTIYF.

The genes are TRBV6-1 and TRBJ1-2, with D hard to call. The CDR3 loop spans 14 amino acids. Germline V gene lookup returns CDR1 MNHNS and CDR2 SASEGT. V lost 1 base, J lost 0 bases, and 6 bases lay in between. CDR3 DNA sequence: TGTGCCAGCAGTGAAGACCCAGCTAACTATGGCTACACCTTC. Protein product: CASSEDPANYGYTF.

The chain uses TRBV5-4 and TRBJ2-5, with 9 bases matching TRBD1. This CDR3 region has 14 residues. V shed 4 bases, J shed 4 bases, and the junction held 5 bases outside the gene matches. CDR1 SGHNT and CDR2 YYREEE come from the germline V gene (reference sequence). As DNA, the CDR3 is TGTGCCAGCAGCCCGAGGACAGGGGTAGAGACCCAGTACTTC. It encodes CASSPRTGVETQYF.

The V and J genes are TRBV7-6 and TRBJ1-3; 7 positions agree with TRBD1. J lost 2 bases, V lost 4 bases, and 2 bases had no gene match. This CDR3 is built from 14 residues. Looked up from germline, CDR1 is SGHVS and CDR2 is FNYEAQ. The CDR3 reads CASSSTGTGNTIYF. CDR3 in DNA: TGTGCCAGCAGCTCGACAGGGACTGGAAACACCATATATTTT.

V and J are TRBV5-1 and TRBJ2-7; 7 bases match TRBD1. The length of the CDR3 is 15 residues. Trimming cost V 0 bases and J 2 bases; bases outside gene matches: 5. Per the germline V gene, CDR1 is SGHRS and CDR2 is YFSETQ. The CDR3 loop is CASSLVRDSPYEQYF. In DNA, the CDR3 is TGCGCCAGCAGCTTGGTTAGGGACAGTCCCTACGAGCAGTACTTC. The variable domain in full, with the rest retrieved from reference TRBV5-1 and TRBJ2-7, is KAGVTQTPRYLIKTRGQQVTLSCSPISGHRSVSWYQQTPGQGLQFLFEYFSETQRNKGNFPGRFSGRQFSNSRSEMNVSTLELGDSALYLCASSLVRDSPYEQYFGPGTRLTVT.

The genes are TRBV6-5 and TRBJ1-6; 10 nucleotides line up with TRBD1. The CDR3 is made up of 15 amino acids. The V and J ends lost 6 bases and 10 bases, in that order; junction bases with no gene match: 9. The germline CDR1 and CDR2 sequences are MNHEY and SVGAGI. CDR3 DNA sequence: TGTGCCAGCAGGGGGGGGACAGGGGAGTTCTCACCCCTCCACTTT. Translation gives CASRGGTGEFSPLHF.

This clone was detected a few times. This specimen includes other DNA sequences encoding the same CDR3. The chain is built from TRBV5-1 and TRBJ1-4; TRBD1 matches at 8 bases. V lost 2 bases to trimming and J lost 8 bases; unmatched junction nucleotides: 5. The germline CDR1 and CDR2 sequences are SGHRS and YFSETQ. This CDR3 is 14 amino acids long. The CDR3 loop reads CASSFGQGAEKLFF. The DNA for the CDR3 is TGCGCCAGCAGCTTTGGCCAGGGGGCGGAAAAACTGTTTTTT.

This chain connects TRBV2 to TRBJ2-7, with 7 bases identical to TRBD2. Germline lookup yields CDR1 SNHLY and CDR2 FYNNEI. The CDR3 runs to 14 residues. V lost 8 bases to trimming and J lost 11 bases; unmatched junction nucleotides: 18. CDR3 protein: CASGGDWADREEYF. The CDR3 DNA is TGTGCCAGCGGGGGGGATTGGGCAGACCGGGAGGAGTACTTC.

This clone was detected only a few times. This chain connects TRBV6-1 to TRBJ1-6; 7 bases map to TRBD1. Germline assignment: CDR1 MNHNS and CDR2 SASEGT. The CDR3 contains 13 residues. Unmatched junction bases numbered 5, after V lost 8 bases and J lost 7 bases. CDR3 residues: CASRDRTNSPLHF. The CDR3 DNA reads as TGTGCCAGCCGGGACAGAACAAATTCACCCCTCCACTTT.

The rearrangement joins TRBV18 to TRBJ2-2, with D uncertain. CDR1 and CDR2 (germline): KGHSH, LQKENI. V gave up 3 bases and J gave up 5 bases, with 7 bases separating them. This CDR3 has 13 residues. CDR3 DNA: TGTGCCAGCTCACCGGGCAGAACCGGGGAGCTGTTTTTT. Translated, it gives CASSPGRTGELFF.

This clone was counted a few times. The chain carries TRBV5-1 and TRBJ2-7, with D maybe TRBD1 (5 bases). CDR3 length: 14 residues. The V gene lost 3 bases and the J gene lost 0 bases, with 10 bases spanning the gap. Germline V gene data show CDR1 as SGHRS and CDR2 as YFSETQ. CDR3 sequence reads: CASSSAQGSYEQYF. CDR3 DNA sequence: TGCGCCAGCAGCTCTGCTCAGGGCTCCTACGAGCAGTACTTC. The whole variable domain, remainder taken from reference TRBV5-1 and TRBJ2-7, is KAGVTQTPRYLIKTRGQQVTLSCSPISGHRSVSWYQQTPGQGLQFLFEYFSETQRNKGNFPGRFSGRQFSNSRSEMNVSTLELGDSALYLCASSSAQGSYEQYFGPGTRLTVT.

V is TRBV9 and J is TRBJ1-2; D is unclear. In germline, CDR1 is SGDLS, CDR2 YYNGEE. The length of the CDR3 is 14 residues. The ends were cut back, 0 bases at V and 1 base at J, with 7 bases in the middle. The CDR3 coding sequence is TGTGCCAGCAGCGTAGCGGCGGATAACTATGGCTACACCTTC. Its translation: CASSVAADNYGYTF.

The chain links TRBV27 to TRBJ1-5; 11 bases agree with TRBD1. Germline loops: CDR1 MNHEY, CDR2 SMNVEV (reference sequence). Trimming cost V 6 bases and J 2 bases; bases outside gene matches: 3. The CDR3 runs 15 residues. This CDR3 reads CASRGQGAGNQPQHF. CDR3 nucleotide sequence: TGTGCCAGCAGAGGACAGGGGGCAGGCAATCAGCCCCAGCATTTT.

The chain joins TRBV7-9 to TRBJ1-1; D is unclear. Looked up from germline, CDR1 is SEHNR and CDR2 is FQNEAQ (reference sequence). With 5 bases removed from V and 1 base from J, the gap between germline ends came to 14 bases. The CDR3 runs to 15 residues. The CDR3 protein is CASSGGGWSNTEAFF. CDR3 DNA: TGTGCCAGCAGCGGAGGAGGTTGGTCGAACACTGAAGCTTTCTTT.

The V and J genes are TRBV2 and TRBJ1-2; 11 bases fit TRBD1. Trimming took 5 bases from V and 8 from J; bases not matched to a gene: 10. Germline CDR1 SNHLY, CDR2 FYNNEI. This CDR3 contains 15 residues. The CDR3 DNA sequence: TGTGCCAGCAGTAAGTCGGACAGGGGGCTAGGAGGCTACACCTTC. This gives the protein CASSKSDRGLGGYTF.

There are a few counts of this clone. The chain couples TRBV28 to TRBJ2-1; D is uncertain. Trimming cost V 6 bases and J 4 bases, with 10 bases left between them. The CDR3 has 13 amino acids. Germline CDR1 is MDHEN and CDR2 is SYDVKM. The CDR3 region is CASRSGLYNEQFF. The CDR3 coding sequence is TGTGCCAGCAGGTCTGGCTTGTACAATGAGCAGTTCTTC.